This T cell receptor beta chain derives from a study of T cell repertoires in cytomegalovirus infection (dated by TCRdb to about 2019). At the level of the whole study: The HLA type of each donor mattered for the analysis, because public TCR beta signatures pointed to carriage of CMV infection along with the matching HLA type.

The germline V gene (reference sequence) yields DFQATT for CDR1 and SNEGSKA for CDR2. V and J are trimmed by 6 bases and 0 bases, and the gene matches miss 10 bases of the junction. From the cysteine through the phenylalanine, the CDR3 covers 16 amino acids. Only the CDR3 portion is preserved as DNA: 48 bases, with reading frame beginning at the first base. As for this clonotype: No cognate antigen has been identified for it. No much larger clone exists at a distance of one base, and base qualities are not known.

TCRdb records Illumina HiSeq 1500 as the sequencer. Through fastp at Q25 and MiXCR, TCRdb rebuilt clones from the public reads, retaining in-frame beta chains. All rows with the same CDR3 protein become a single entry with the most common DNA and genes. The sample contains hundreds of thousands of distinct CDR3 sequences, 11% of them found a single time. Together, the top ten hold 9.5% to 13% of the sample. Beyond this particular receptor, the publication reports: The ex vivo response was dominated by HLA-C-restricted CMV-specific TCR beta clonotypes, and the single most frequent clonotype in two of eight donors was supplied by these HLA-C-restricted clonotypes. Carriers of CMV infection plus the relevant HLA type were discriminated by the cumulative frequency of public TCR beta family members in the study cohort and in an independent approximately 400-donor cohort.

This TCR was recovered from a human donor in good health (CMV status not recorded). Some clones in this sample may be carry-over from other donors' samples. Recombination connected TRBV20-1 to TRBJ2-3; TRBD2 fits 9 bases in the junction. The sequenced sample was PBMCs. The sequenced DNA is TGCAGTGCCCCACCCAGCGGGGGGACTAGCACAGATACGCAGTATTTT. This sequence encodes CSAPPSGGTSTDTQYF.